This T cell receptor (beta chain) was retrieved from a study of identical twins. V lost 4 bases and J lost 14; bases outside the gene matches: 5. The CDR3 spans 11 residues. The germline gives CDR1 DFQATT, CDR2 SNEGSKA (reference sequence). Each CDR3 protein gets one entry after TCRdb re-called the 5' RACE reads with MiXCR. The repertoire has some 600,000 distinct CDR3 sequences, 7% to 7.5% of them found once; the top ten carry about 1.6%. These data also formed part of another study, on yellow fever vaccine responses in identical twins.

The sequenced sample was PBMCs. The sequence derives from a woman aged 18-29 years in good health. The rearrangement uses TRBV20-1 and TRBJ1-6, with 7 bases aligning to TRBD1. The CDR3 sequence: CSATDRVALHF. The CDR3, as DNA: TGCAGTGCTACCGACAGGGTAGCCCTCCACTTT.